Here is one TCR beta chain with its context. With the read ending 3 residues before the CDR3 end, the germline J gene is used to fill in that end. Each participant carried one incident cervical HPV16 infection only. This sample stems from a study of T cells in women clearing cervical HPV infection. Clones were read by immunoSEQ multiplex PCR, and TCRdb kept only the in-frame ones, dropping some. This table holds about 20,000 clones. V was pared by 6 bases and J by 5 bases, with 10 bases between. CDR1 is DFQATT, CDR2 SNEGSKA, per germline (reference sequence). This CDR3 spans 11 amino acids. The chain couples TRBV20-1 to TRBJ1-1; TRBD1 is a possible D gene (6 bases). Sample: blood buffy coat. The TCR comes from a woman between 18 and 70 years old with a cervical HPV16 infection that either progressed to CIN3+ or cleared (not recorded which). The covered CDR3 bases are TGCAGTGCCAGGGACATGACTGAA. Translating it yields CSARDMTE. The whole CDR3 protein reads CSARDMTEAFF.